The 9 T cell receptor beta chains given below trace back to one sample, sequenced in a study of T cells expressing NK-cell markers. TCRdb reworked the 5' RACE reads into one entry per CDR3 protein, no DNA. Across about 390,000 distinct CDR3 sequences, the top ten clones capture roughly 10% of the sample. Sample: blood T cells: a sorted CD56 or NKG2C T cell subset, CD4+ or CD8+ T cells, or bulk PBMC T cells (not recorded which). These receptor sequences come from a woman aged 45-59 years in good health.

The rearrangement uses TRBV19 and TRBJ1-3. Germline CDR1 is LNHDA and CDR2 is SQIVND (reference sequence). The CDR3 totals 15 residues. CDR3 amino acids: CASSIVTNSGNTIYF.

V usage is TRBV7-6 and J usage is TRBJ1-1; TCRdb reports TRBD1, a call that lacks DNA to check it against. This CDR3 spans 14 amino acids. CDR1 is SGHVS, CDR2 FNYEAQ, per germline. CDR3 sequence reads: CASSQKEGGTEAFF.

The rearrangement uses TRBV5-1 and TRBJ2-1; the TCRdb D gene call, TRBD1, has no DNA to confirm it. The CDR3 length is 21 residues. The germline CDR1 and CDR2 sequences are SGHRS and YFSETQ. CDR3 in amino acids: CASSSPTPGTGGSSSYNEQFF.

The chain is built from TRBV21-1 and TRBJ2-4; checking the TCRdb D call of TRBD1 is not possible without DNA. TRBV21-1 is assigned pseudogene status. This CDR3 region has 14 residues. CDR3 protein: CASSIRGIPGIQYF.

The CDR3 is CASSLDLGANSPLHF. The chain couples TRBV5-1 to TRBJ1-6. This CDR3 has 15 residues. The germline V gene encodes CDR1 SGHRS and CDR2 YFSETQ.

This rearrangement joins TRBV29-1 to TRBJ2-1; the TCRdb call, TRBD1, lacks DNA for checking. CDR1 and CDR2 (germline): SQVTM, ANQGSEA. The CDR3 has 14 residues. CDR3 sequence: CSVDDRTGSFAQFF.

This chain uses TRBV9 with TRBJ2-3; TCRdb indicates TRBD1, and absent DNA this call remains unverified. CDR3 length: 15 amino acids. Germline CDR1 is SGDLS and CDR2 is YYNGEE. The CDR3 sequence is CASSKQSRVPDTQYF.

The chain carries TRBV20-1 and TRBJ2-4; TCRdb outputs TRBD2, but without DNA this stays unchecked. CDR1 and CDR2 (germline): DFQATT, SNEGSKA (reference sequence). The CDR3 is 13 residues long. CDR3 loop: CSASPGARGIQYF.

The chain recombines TRBV9 with TRBJ2-1. The CDR3 runs to 16 residues. The germline V gene has CDR1 SGDLS and CDR2 YYNGEE. Here the CDR3 reads CASSVIGGAFGNEQFF.